These 29 T cell receptor beta chains were sequenced from one sample in a study of cytomegalovirus exposure and HLA in healthy donors. This PCR relied on a set of 60 Vbeta primers and 13 Jbeta primers. TCRdb keeps only in-frame clones here, not all; method: immunoSEQ multiplex PCR. This table has some 90,000 clones, roughly four fifths appearing once. The sequencing input was PBMCs. The receptor set was obtained from a man aged 45-60 years in good health and CMV-seronegative.

Here the CDR3 DNA reads TGTGCCAGCAGTTTCCTTCGTGGGGGGGGAGGCTACACCTTC. Its protein is CASSFLRGGGGYTF. The gene calls are TRBV28 and TRBJ1-2; possible D gene TRBD1, 5 bases. Germline assignment: CDR1 MDHEN and CDR2 SYDVKM. The CDR3 is 14 amino acids. With 3 bases removed from V and 8 bases from J, the gap between germline ends came to 16 bases.

The chain employs TRBV2 and TRBJ2-1, with a possible D match to TRBD2 (6 bases). The germline V and J ends were trimmed by 2 bases and 10 bases, with 15 bases remaining between them. The CDR3 has 14 amino acids. Germline CDR1 and CDR2: SNHLY and FYNNEI. CDR3 amino acids: CASSELASVNEQFF. The CDR3 nucleotides are TGTGCCAGCAGTGAACTGGCTAGCGTAAACGAGCAGTTCTTC.

The chain is built from TRBV7-3 and TRBJ2-1, with 11 nucleotides matching TRBD2. This CDR3 comprises 17 residues. CDR1 is SGHTA, CDR2 FQGTGA, per germline. With 2 bases clipped from V and 4 bases from J, the junction kept 7 bases outside the gene matches. The CDR3 protein is CASSLEHGTSGYNEQFF. As DNA, the CDR3 is TGTGCCAGCAGCTTAGAGCACGGGACTAGCGGATACAATGAGCAGTTCTTC.

This chain links TRBV7-8 with TRBJ2-2; 7 positions agree with TRBD2. J was trimmed by 4 bases and V by 5 bases; bases with no gene match: 13. The CDR3 has 17 amino acids. CDR1 and CDR2 from the germline V gene are SGHVS and FQNEAQ. As DNA, the CDR3 is TGTGCCAGCAGCCCCAGGGTTGCGGGAGTGGCCACCGGGGAGCTGTTTTTT. This codes for CASSPRVAGVATGELFF.

This clone has a single count. V usage is TRBV7-3 and J usage is TRBJ2-3; 7 nucleotides match TRBD1. Germline values: CDR1 SGHTA, CDR2 FQGTGA. The length of the CDR3 is 15 residues. The trim removed 3 bases at V and 1 base at J, leaving 4 bases unmatched. For the CDR3, the DNA is TGTGCCAGCAGCTTGACAGGGAAAGGCACAGATACGCAGTATTTT. This codes for CASSLTGKGTDTQYF.

CDR3 protein: CARGPAGGSYEQYF. In DNA, the CDR3 is TGTGCCAGGGGGCCAGCGGGAGGCTCCTACGAGCAGTACTTC. This chain connects TRBV6-6 to TRBJ2-7; 9 bases are a match to TRBD2. Germline assignment: CDR1 MNHNY and CDR2 SVGAGI (reference sequence). V lost 9 bases and J lost 0; bases outside the gene matches: 6. CDR3 length equals 14 residues.

Concerning this clone: Other DNA sequences from this sample encode an identical CDR3 as well. This chain connects TRBV19 to TRBJ1-5; 8 nucleotides line up with TRBD1. V lost 7 bases, J lost 6 bases, and 8 bases stayed unmatched. The CDR3 consists of 14 residues. Germline V gives CDR1 LNHDA, CDR2 SQIVND (reference sequence). This CDR3 is CASTIGQGAQPQHF. CDR3 nucleotide sequence: TGTGCCAGTACCATAGGACAGGGCGCTCAGCCCCAGCATTTT.

A word on this clone: Germline is not matched at one junction end, which may reflect a read error. The chain joins TRBV5-1 to TRBJ1-2; 12 bases align to TRBD1. This CDR3 spans 15 amino acids. Germline lookup yields CDR1 SGHRS and CDR2 YFSETQ. This CDR3 is CASSLGDRGHYGYPF. The CDR3 nucleotides read TGCGCCAGCAGCTTGGGGGACAGGGGGCACTATGGCTACCCCTTC.

The chain uses TRBV2 and TRBJ2-3; 10 bases are a match to TRBD2. The germline gives CDR1 SNHLY, CDR2 FYNNEI. The ends lost 5 bases at V and 8 bases at J; junction bases unmatched: 13. This CDR3 region has 16 residues. The CDR3 reads CASSRLAGVGASTQYF. In DNA form, the CDR3 reads TGTGCCAGCAGTCGTCTAGCGGGAGTAGGAGCTAGTACGCAGTATTTT.

With regard to this clone: The junction shows a germline mismatch at one end, possibly a read error. The rearrangement links TRBV7-7 to TRBJ2-2; D may be TRBD1 (6 bases). The CDR3 length is 15 residues. Germline V gives CDR1 SSHAT, CDR2 FNYEAQ (reference sequence). The chain's CDR3 is CASSSTGTNTGELFF. Here the CDR3 DNA reads TGTGCTAGCAGTTCAACCGGGACAAACACCGGGGAGCTGTTTTTT.

The gene calls are TRBV18 and TRBJ2-7; 10 bases agree with TRBD2. CDR1 and CDR2 (germline): KGHSH, LQKENI. V lost 8 bases, J lost 5 bases, and 12 bases stayed unmatched. This CDR3 has 15 residues. The CDR3 loop reads CASHHRSGRGDEQYF. CDR3 in DNA: TGTGCCAGCCATCACCGGAGCGGGAGGGGCGACGAGCAGTACTTC.

The chain recombines TRBV6-1 with TRBJ2-7, with TRBD2 matching 8 bases. V shed 5 bases and J 5 bases; nucleotides not matched to a gene: 11. The CDR3 is 15 amino acids. Germline lookup yields CDR1 MNHNS and CDR2 SASEGT. CDR3 nucleotides: TGTGCCAGCAGTCCCCCCCCGGGAGGGAGGAACGAGCAGTACTTC. Protein sequence: CASSPPPGGRNEQYF.

The chain couples TRBV5-1 to TRBJ1-2, with D perhaps matching TRBD1 (6 bases). The germline V gene encodes CDR1 SGHRS and CDR2 YFSETQ. Deletions cut 4 bases from V and 4 bases from J, with 20 bases between. The CDR3 length is 16 residues. The CDR3 coding sequence is TGCGCCAGCAGCCCCGGCCTACGGGACATCCCCTATGGCTACACCTTC. Protein product: CASSPGLRDIPYGYTF.

This clone has a single count. This chain uses TRBV28 with TRBJ2-1; 8 nucleotides line up with TRBD2. The CDR3 is made up of 16 amino acids. Losses at the gene ends were 7 bases for V and 0 bases for J; bases not matched to a gene: 8. The V gene's germline CDR1 is MDHEN and CDR2 SYDVKM. The CDR3 region is CASTFTGRVSYNEQFF. CDR3 sequence (DNA): TGTGCCAGCACTTTTACCGGGAGGGTCTCCTACAATGAGCAGTTCTTC.

This chain joins TRBV28 and TRBJ1-4; tentative D call: TRBD1 (6 bases). V gave up 10 bases and J gave up 5 bases, with 14 bases separating them. The CDR3 is 13 amino acids. The germline gives CDR1 MDHEN, CDR2 SYDVKM. CDR3 residues: CATKEGGNEKLFF. The DNA of the CDR3 is TGTGCCACCAAGGAGGGGGGGAATGAAAAACTGTTTTTT.

CDR3 amino acids: CASRRGTATYNEQFF. The CDR3 nucleotides read TGTGCCAGCAGACGCGGGACAGCCACCTACAATGAGCAGTTCTTC. The chain uses TRBV28 and TRBJ2-1; D is possibly TRBD1 (7 bases). CDR3 length: 15 residues. Trimming took off 6 bases at V and 2 bases at J, with 14 bases between the two ends. CDR1 and CDR2 from the germline V gene are MDHEN and SYDVKM.

This rearrangement joins TRBV6-5 to TRBJ2-1, with D perhaps matching TRBD1 (5 bases). The length of the CDR3 is 14 residues. The V end was cut by 5 bases, the J end by 5 bases, with 13 bases between. Per the germline V gene, CDR1 is MNHEY and CDR2 is SVGAGI. This CDR3 is CASSTGRTNNEQFF. CDR3 nucleotides: TGTGCCAGCAGTACAGGACGGACCAACAATGAGCAGTTCTTC.

The rearrangement uses TRBV5-4 and TRBJ2-1, with D hard to call. Germline V gene sequence: CDR1 SGHNT, CDR2 YYREEE (reference sequence). This CDR3 is built from 13 residues. Trimming removed 3 bases from V and 9 bases from J, with 13 bases in between. The CDR3: CASSYAPPGEQFF. CDR3 nucleotide sequence: TGTGCCAGCAGCTATGCCCCGCCGGGTGAGCAGTTCTTC.

The V and J genes are TRBV9 and TRBJ1-2; D gene uncertain. Trimming left V 2 bases short and J 0 bases short, with 11 bases between. Germline V gene data show CDR1 as SGDLS and CDR2 as YYNGEE. This CDR3 has 15 residues. The CDR3 reads CASSVRATPNYGYTF. DNA for the CDR3: TGTGCCAGCAGCGTTCGTGCGACACCTAACTATGGCTACACCTTC.

The chain is built from TRBV10-3 and TRBJ1-5; TRBD1 might be the D (6 bases). Germline-derived CDR1 and CDR2 are ENHRY and SYGVKD. The CDR3 consists of 15 residues. The ends were cut back, 2 bases at V and 0 bases at J, with 8 bases in the middle. The CDR3 DNA sequence: TGTGCCATCAGTGAGGGACAGATTAGCAATCAGCCCCAGCATTTT. Amino acids: CAISEGQISNQPQHF.

This clone was recorded a few times. The gene calls are TRBV7-2 and TRBJ2-5; TRBD1 matches at 7 bases. Trimming cost V 5 bases and J 4 bases; bases outside gene matches: 7. CDR1 SGHTA and CDR2 FQGNSA come from the germline V gene. This CDR3 is 14 amino acids long. The DNA of the CDR3 is TGTGCCAGCAGCCCTAAGACAGGGCCAGAGACCCAGTACTTC. Amino acid sequence: CASSPKTGPETQYF.

The CDR3 DNA follows: TGTGCCAGCAGTTTATCCCAACAGGACCCCTACGAGCAGTACTTC. Residues: CASSLSQQDPYEQYF. The J gene is TRBJ2-7, the V gene TRBV28; the D gene is possibly TRBD1 (5 bases). Germline V lookup: CDR1 MDHEN, CDR2 SYDVKM. The CDR3 loop spans 15 amino acids. Trimming removed 1 base from V and 2 bases from J, with 12 bases in between. Supplemented by reference TRBV28 and TRBJ2-7, the full variable domain reads DVKVTQSSRYLVKRTGEKVFLECVQDMDHENMFWYRQDPGLGLRLIYFSYDVKMKEKGDIPEGYSVSREKKERFSLILESASTNQTSMYLCASSLSQQDPYEQYFGPGTRLTVT.

Only a few counts were recorded for this clone. This chain connects TRBV28 to TRBJ1-4; 10 nucleotides align to TRBD1. Looked up from germline, CDR1 is MDHEN and CDR2 is SYDVKM. CDR3 length: 19 residues. J lost 2 bases, V lost 10 bases, and 19 bases had no gene match. The CDR3 region is CATCTLGWGQGLTNEKLFF. The CDR3 nucleotides are TGTGCCACCTGTACACTAGGTTGGGGACAGGGGCTGACTAATGAAAAACTGTTTTTT.

The V call is TRBV19, the J call TRBJ1-1, with a possible D match to TRBD1 (5 bases). Between the trimmed V and J ends, which lost 0 bases and 2 bases, there was a span of 10 bases. The CDR3 covers 15 residues. Looked up from germline, CDR1 is LNHDA and CDR2 is SQIVND (reference sequence). CDR3 region: CASSIDTWTNTEAFF. CDR3 nucleotide sequence: TGTGCCAGTAGTATAGATACTTGGACAAACACTGAAGCTTTCTTT.

This CDR3 reads CASSPGTGEAFF. CDR3 sequence (DNA): TGTGCCAGCTCACCGGGGACAGGTGAAGCTTTCTTT. The chain uses TRBV18 and TRBJ1-1, with TRBD1 matching 8 bases. V gave up 3 bases and J gave up 7 bases; unmatched junction bases: 1. Germline CDR1 is KGHSH and CDR2 is LQKENI. This CDR3 region has 12 residues.

This rearrangement joins TRBV5-1 to TRBJ2-5, with D perhaps TRBD2 (6 bases). Germline V gene lookup returns CDR1 SGHRS and CDR2 YFSETQ. The V end lost 3 bases, the J end lost 1 base, and 7 bases lay between the germline ends. The CDR3 has 13 amino acids. For the CDR3, the DNA is TGCGCCAGCAGCTCGGGGGTCCAAGAGACCCAGTACTTC. This gives the protein CASSSGVQETQYF.

This chain uses TRBV18 with TRBJ2-7; D is possibly TRBD1 (5 bases). CDR3 length: 17 residues. Trimming shortened V by 1 base and J by 1 base, and 17 bases separated the two germline ends. Germline CDR1 reads KGHSH; CDR2 reads LQKENI. CDR3 bases: TGTGCCAGCTCACCACAGTCGGACCAAAAGGGGTCCTACGAGCAGTACTTC. Translating it yields CASSPQSDQKGSYEQYF. The variable domain in full, with the rest retrieved from reference TRBV18 and TRBJ2-7, is NAGVMQNPRHLVRRRGQEARLRCSPMKGHSHVYWYRQLPEEGLKFMVYLQKENIIDESGMPKERFSAEFPKEGPSILRIQQVVRGDSAAYFCASSPQSDQKGSYEQYFGPGTRLTVT.

The gene calls are TRBV27 and TRBJ2-7; possibly TRBD1 for D (5 bases). Germline V gene data show CDR1 as MNHEY and CDR2 as SMNVEV (reference sequence). The CDR3 has 15 amino acids. V was clipped by 1 base and J by 2 bases, with 12 bases between them. CDR3 bases: TGTGCCAGCAGTTTATATAGGGGCTACCCCTACGAGCAGTACTTC. Translation: CASSLYRGYPYEQYF.

CDR3 sequence: CASSREEGAPGELFF. The CDR3 nucleotides are TGCGCCAGCAGCCGAGAGGAGGGGGCCCCCGGGGAGCTGTTTTTT. The J gene is TRBJ2-2, the V gene TRBV4-1; D perhaps matches TRBD1 (7 bases). Trimming left V 4 bases short and J 6 bases short, with 15 bases between. The germline CDR1 and CDR2 sequences are MGHRA and YSYEKL. This CDR3 has 15 residues.